The next 18 T cell receptor beta chains were all read from a single sample in a study of beta chain features in type 1 diabetes. The entirety of the isolated RNA underwent reverse transcription, so expressed TCRB transcripts were sequenced. Method: immunoSEQ multiplex PCR; TCRdb's copy keeps in-frame clones and lacks some. The table records tens of thousands of clones, roughly three fifths of them present only once. Material for sequencing was Tregs from blood. The receptors stem from a young woman in good health.

This sequence joins TRBV5-6 and TRBJ2-4, with D perhaps TRBD1 (5 bases). This CDR3 comprises 15 residues. V shed 4 bases and J shed 0 bases, with 11 bases lying between them. Germline CDR1 is SGHDT and CDR2 is YYEEEE. The CDR3 is CASSRTGVAKNIQYF. The CDR3 nucleotides are TGTGCCAGCAGCCGAACAGGAGTAGCCAAAAACATTCAGTACTTC.

This chain links TRBV4-1 with TRBJ2-1, with D possibly matching TRBD2 (6 bases). Germline CDR1 MGHRA, CDR2 YSYEKL. This CDR3 is built from 15 residues. V was cut by 1 base and J by 4 bases, with 11 bases left in between. The CDR3 loop reads CASSQVGLSYNEQFF. CDR3 DNA sequence: TGCGCCAGCAGCCAAGTGGGACTGAGTTACAATGAGCAGTTCTTC.

The V gene is TRBV7-9, the J gene TRBJ2-1; 9 nucleotides agree with TRBD2. The V segment lost 3 bases and the J segment 5 bases; nucleotides outside the gene matches: 11. Germline V gene lookup returns CDR1 SEHNR and CDR2 FQNEAQ (reference sequence). This CDR3 region has 17 residues. The CDR3 DNA reads as TGTGCCAGCAGCTTTTCCTGGACTAGCGAGGAGAACAATGAGCAGTTCTTC. Translation: CASSFSWTSEENNEQFF.

In its sample, this clone was seen once. The chain uses TRBV30 and TRBJ2-6, with D unclear. The CDR3 covers 13 residues. Germline CDR1 is GTSNPN and CDR2 is SVGIG (reference sequence). V gave up 3 bases and J gave up 2 bases, with 5 bases separating them. CDR3 region: CAWSRPGANVLTF. The CDR3 bases are TGTGCCTGGAGCCGTCCTGGGGCCAACGTCCTGACTTTC.

This clone showed up just a few times. The chain combines TRBV5-1 with TRBJ2-7; TRBD1 is a possible D gene (6 bases). V was clipped by 4 bases and J by 6 bases, with 11 bases between them. CDR3 length: 12 residues. Looked up from germline, CDR1 is SGHRS and CDR2 is YFSETQ. CDR3 amino acids: CASSPQGCEQYF. CDR3 in DNA: TGCGCCAGCAGCCCACAGGGATGCGAGCAGTACTTC.

The chain combines TRBV6-5 with TRBJ2-3, with TRBD2 as a possible D gene (6 bases). CDR3 length: 13 amino acids. CDR1 is MNHEY, CDR2 SVGAGI, per germline. Trimming removed 7 bases at V and 6 bases at J, with 14 bases between. CDR3 amino acids: CASTNSGEDTQYF. In DNA form, the CDR3 reads TGTGCCAGCACTAATTCGGGGGAGGATACGCAGTATTTT.

The chain links TRBV7-2 to TRBJ1-2; TRBD1 aligns across 9 bases. CDR3 length equals 17 residues. V gave up 4 bases and J gave up 4 bases; unmatched junction bases: 13. Germline CDR1 and CDR2: SGHTA and FQGNSA. CDR3 protein: CASSSPGTGRVSYGYTF. The CDR3 DNA is TGTGCCAGCAGCTCGCCAGGGACAGGGCGAGTCAGCTATGGCTACACCTTC.

The V and J genes are TRBV5-1 and TRBJ2-1; D remains ambiguous. This CDR3 has 11 amino acids. Germline CDR1 and CDR2: SGHRS and YFSETQ. Trimming cost V 2 bases and J 9 bases, with 6 bases left between them. DNA for the CDR3: TGCGCCAGCAGCTTTTACGGTGAGCAGTTCTTC. Translation: CASSFYGEQFF.

This sequence joins TRBV7-8 and TRBJ1-1; TRBD1 might be the D (6 bases). This CDR3 is built from 15 residues. Trimming stripped 3 bases from V and 1 base from J, with 12 bases between. Germline V lookup: CDR1 SGHVS, CDR2 FQNEAQ. CDR3: CASSFVSQGNTEAFF. The CDR3 DNA is TGTGCCAGCAGCTTTGTATCACAGGGGAACACTGAAGCTTTCTTT.

The J gene is TRBJ2-2, the V gene TRBV6-5, with 11 bases aligning to TRBD1. Germline CDR1 reads MNHEY; CDR2 reads SVGAGI. V lost 8 bases to trimming and J lost 7 bases; unmatched junction nucleotides: 9. The CDR3 has 15 residues. CDR3 DNA sequence: TGTGCCAGCTCACGGACAGGGGGCTTCGGCGGGGAGCTGTTTTTT. Its translation is CASSRTGGFGGELFF.

This sequence joins TRBV28 and TRBJ1-4, with 7 nucleotides matching TRBD1. CDR1 MDHEN and CDR2 SYDVKM come from the germline V gene. The junction had 17 bases not matched to a gene; V was cut back by 1 base and J by 0 bases. The CDR3 is made up of 21 amino acids. The CDR3 sequence: CASSLFVRWGQTVATNEKLFF. CDR3 nucleotide sequence: TGTGCCAGCAGTTTATTTGTTCGGTGGGGACAGACCGTGGCAACTAATGAAAAACTGTTTTTT. The whole variable domain, remainder taken from reference TRBV28 and TRBJ1-4, is DVKVTQSSRYLVKRTGEKVFLECVQDMDHENMFWYRQDPGLGLRLIYFSYDVKMKEKGDIPEGYSVSREKKERFSLILESASTNQTSMYLCASSLFVRWGQTVATNEKLFFGSGTQLSVL.

Comment on this clone: The junction differs from germline at one of its ends, possibly a read error. The DNA for the CDR3 is TGTGCCAGCAGCCGAGGGGGGACTAGCATAGATTTT. Translating it yields CASSRGGTSIDF. The chain combines TRBV7-2 with TRBJ2-3; 9 bases agree with TRBD2. CDR1 and CDR2 from the germline V gene are SGHTA and FQGNSA. CDR3 size: 12 residues.

This chain connects TRBV5-1 to TRBJ1-1, with TRBD1 identical over 9 bases. The germline V gene encodes CDR1 SGHRS and CDR2 YFSETQ. V shed 8 bases and J 3 bases; nucleotides not matched to a gene: 5. The CDR3 contains 13 residues. CDR3 sequence reads: CASGQGYDTEAFF. In nucleotides, the CDR3 is TGCGCCAGTGGACAGGGGTACGACACTGAAGCTTTCTTT.

The chain joins TRBV9 to TRBJ2-1; possible D gene TRBD1, 6 bases. The CDR3 runs 16 residues. Germline V gene data show CDR1 as SGDLS and CDR2 as YYNGEE. The ends were cut back, 0 bases at V and 9 bases at J, with 19 bases in the middle. DNA for the CDR3: TGTGCCAGCAGCGTAGGAGGGGGTCTACCACGGGGTGAGCAGTTCTTC. Its translation is CASSVGGGLPRGEQFF.

This clone has just a few counts. The chain links TRBV7-2 to TRBJ2-5; 9 positions agree with TRBD2. The CDR3 spans 14 residues. The J segment lost 2 bases and the V segment lost 4 bases, leaving 2 bases of the junction unmatched. The germline gives CDR1 SGHTA, CDR2 FQGNSA. The DNA for the CDR3 is TGTGCCAGCAGCTCAGGACTAGCGCAAGAGACCCAGTACTTC. This translates into CASSSGLAQETQYF.

This chain joins TRBV5-4 and TRBJ1-1; D might be TRBD1 (5 bases). There are 13 residues in the CDR3. The ends were cut back, 4 bases at V and 2 bases at J, with 9 bases in the middle. Germline loops: CDR1 SGHNT, CDR2 YYREEE (reference sequence). The CDR3 DNA is TGTGCCAGCAGCCTCAGGGAAAACACTGAAGCTTTCTTT. As protein: CASSLRENTEAFF.

This clone was detected a few times. The chain joins TRBV29-1 to TRBJ2-2; D is possibly TRBD2 (7 bases). Per the germline V gene, CDR1 is SQVTM and CDR2 is ANQGSEA. The CDR3 contains 16 residues. Trimming pared 5 bases from V and 7 bases from J, leaving 23 bases between. CDR3 DNA sequence: TGCAGCGTTCAGACTAGCCGGGGGCCCCGGGGCGGGGAGCTGTTTTTT. It specifies CSVQTSRGPRGGELFF.

This clone came up a few times. V is TRBV18 and J is TRBJ2-5; 13 bases are a match to TRBD2. V shed 3 bases and J 4 bases; nucleotides not matched to a gene: 8. The CDR3 runs to 17 residues. From germline, CDR1 is KGHSH and CDR2 LQKENI. CDR3 region: CASSPRLAGGQGETQYF. The CDR3 DNA is TGTGCCAGCTCACCCCGACTAGCGGGGGGCCAAGGAGAGACCCAGTACTTC.